What follows are 21 T cell receptor beta chains derived from one specimen sequenced in a study of CD8 T cells in ankylosing spondylitis. In TCRdb, the 5' RACE reads were re-called with MiXCR into one record per CDR3 protein. The sample holds over 450,000 distinct CDR3 sequences, more than 9.5% seen once. Their specific antigens are unknown. General observations from the study: Characteristic of ankylosing spondylitis blood, it appeared, was a TCR beta motif comprising several highly homologous variants.

Sequencing was carried out using blood, either unsorted or a sorted T cell fraction (not recorded which). All receptors derive from a male donor with ankylosing spondylitis.

This clonotype was recorded a few times. The chain uses TRBV7-2 and TRBJ2-3; 8 bases are a match to TRBD1. The CDR3 is 16 amino acids. The germline V gene encodes CDR1 SGHTA and CDR2 FQGNSA. Losses at the gene ends were 4 bases for V and 0 bases for J; bases not matched to a gene: 6. CDR3 in amino acids: CASSSQGGYSTDTQYF. As DNA, the CDR3 is TGTGCCAGCAGCTCACAGGGGGGCTATAGCACAGATACGCAGTATTTT.

Here the CDR3 DNA reads TGTGCCAGCAGTCCCGGGACAGGGGGCATCGGGGAGCTGTTTTTT. As protein: CASSPGTGGIGELFF. V usage is TRBV27 and J usage is TRBJ2-2; 12 bases line up with TRBD1. Germline CDR1 MNHEY, CDR2 SMNVEV (reference sequence). V trimming: 5 bases; J trimming: 7 bases; junction bases outside the gene matches: 5. The CDR3 sequence is 15 residues long.

The genes are TRBV4-1 and TRBJ1-5, with 8 bases identical to TRBD1. V lost 0 bases, J lost 7 bases, and 2 bases stayed unmatched. Germline-derived CDR1 and CDR2 are MGHRA and YSYEKL. This CDR3 region has 14 residues. Here the CDR3 DNA reads TGCGCCAGCAGCCAAGATAGGACAGGGCAGCCCCAGCATTTT. Encoded protein: CASSQDRTGQPQHF.

The chain links TRBV9 to TRBJ2-1; D not resolved. The germline gives CDR1 SGDLS, CDR2 YYNGEE. This CDR3 has 16 amino acids. V was trimmed by 4 bases and J by 0 bases, leaving 14 bases between them. In DNA form, the CDR3 reads TGTGCCAGCAGCTCCTTTTTGGGTAGCTCCTACAATGAGCAGTTCTTC. As protein: CASSSFLGSSYNEQFF.

The chain recombines TRBV25-1 with TRBJ1-5; 9 bases agree with TRBD1. The V segment lost 4 bases and the J segment 3 bases; nucleotides outside the gene matches: 10. Germline-derived CDR1 and CDR2 are MGHDK and SYGVNS. The CDR3 covers 17 residues. The DNA for the CDR3 is TGTGCCAGCAGTGGGGGGGGCGGGACAGGGACCAATCAGCCCCAGCATTTT. Its translation is CASSGGGGTGTNQPQHF.

In its sample, this clonotype was seen a few times. The rearrangement uses TRBV5-1 and TRBJ2-3; the match to TRBD2 covers 10 bases. The CDR3 covers 18 residues. J lost 2 bases, V lost 0 bases, and 9 bases had no gene match. The germline V gene has CDR1 SGHRS and CDR2 YFSETQ. CDR3 residues: CASSLVGTSGEHTDTQYF. CDR3 DNA sequence: TGCGCCAGCAGCTTGGTGGGTACTAGCGGGGAACACACAGATACGCAGTATTTT.

This clonotype was detected only a few times. J is TRBJ1-2 and V is TRBV29-1; a possible D gene is TRBD1 (5 bases). The CDR3 sequence is 12 residues long. With 5 bases removed from V and 4 bases from J, the gap between germline ends came to 11 bases. The germline gives CDR1 SQVTM, CDR2 ANQGSEA. The CDR3 here is CSVYGGGYGYTF. CDR3 DNA: TGCAGCGTTTACGGGGGGGGCTATGGCTACACCTTC.

This chain joins TRBV7-9 and TRBJ2-2; D is perhaps TRBD2 (6 bases). This CDR3 comprises 14 residues. Germline CDR1 SEHNR, CDR2 FQNEAQ (reference sequence). Trimming took 6 bases from V and 5 from J, leaving 13 bases between them. The CDR3 DNA reads TGTGCCAGCAGGCTGGAGGGCTGGACCGGGGAGCTGTTTTTT. Protein sequence: CASRLEGWTGELFF.

The rearrangement links TRBV6-2 or TRBV6-3 to TRBJ2-3, with D unclear. Germline V lookup: CDR1 MNHEY, CDR2 SVGEGT. The CDR3 is 14 amino acids. With 3 bases removed from V and 5 bases from J, the gap between germline ends came to 12 bases. CDR3 protein: CASSYPRARDTQYF. In DNA form, the CDR3 reads TGTGCCAGCAGTTATCCCCGGGCCAGAGATACGCAGTATTTT.

The sample holds a few counts of this clonotype. The chain has TRBV14 and TRBJ2-5, with 9 bases that match TRBD1. The CDR3 totals 16 residues. J lost 6 bases, V lost 4 bases, and 12 bases had no gene match. Germline CDR1 reads SGHDN; CDR2 reads FVKESK. The CDR3: CASSPGQGFSEKTQYF. CDR3 sequence (DNA): TGTGCCAGCAGCCCGGGACAGGGCTTCTCCGAAAAGACCCAGTACTTC.

About this clonotype: This may be a read error, as it is one base from a much larger clone. This chain uses TRBV3-1 with TRBJ2-1, with TRBD2 matching 7 bases. The junction had 16 bases not matched to a gene; V was cut back by 8 bases and J by 6 bases. The germline V gene encodes CDR1 LGHDT and CDR2 YNNKEL (reference sequence). The CDR3 extends over 16 amino acids. The CDR3 protein is CASCSRERDLGNEQFF. The DNA for the CDR3 is TGTGCCAGCTGCTCACGGGAGCGGGATCTAGGCAATGAGCAGTTCTTC.

The V gene is TRBV5-1, the J gene TRBJ2-7; the D gene is possibly TRBD2 (5 bases). CDR1 is SGHRS, CDR2 YFSETQ, per germline. V was cut by 5 bases and J by 6 bases, with 18 bases left in between. This CDR3 spans 14 amino acids. DNA of the CDR3: TGCGCCAGCAGTTCCGGTTTCCCCGAGGGCGAGCAGTACGTC. Translation gives CASSSGFPEGEQYV.

The V call is TRBV5-1, the J call TRBJ1-1, with 7 bases identical to TRBD1. The germline V gene has CDR1 SGHRS and CDR2 YFSETQ. This CDR3 spans 18 amino acids. Trimming took 8 bases from V and 0 from J; bases not matched to a gene: 19. CDR3 sequence (DNA): TGCGCCAGTACAGGCAGTAACCGGGACAGCTTTATGAACACTGAAGCTTTCTTT. This encodes CASTGSNRDSFMNTEAFF. Variable domain in full (rest from reference TRBV5-1 and TRBJ1-1): KAGVTQTPRYLIKTRGQQVTLSCSPISGHRSVSWYQQTPGQGLQFLFEYFSETQRNKGNFPGRFSGRQFSNSRSEMNVSTLELGDSALYLCASTGSNRDSFMNTEAFFGQGTRLTVV.

This clonotype turned up a few times. This sequence joins TRBV20-1 and TRBJ1-1, with 7 bases that match TRBD1. The J segment lost 5 bases and the V segment lost 5 bases, leaving 14 bases of the junction unmatched. Per germline, CDR1 DFQATT and CDR2 SNEGSKA (reference sequence). This CDR3 is built from 15 residues. Written as DNA, the CDR3 is TGCAGTGCTCCTCCGGGAAGGGGGCTGGGAACTGAAGCTTTCTTT. Residues: CSAPPGRGLGTEAFF.

This chain joins TRBV5-1 and TRBJ2-3; TRBD2 matches at 11 bases. The CDR3 extends over 16 amino acids. CDR1 is SGHRS, CDR2 YFSETQ, per germline. Germline trimming cut 3 bases from V and 1 base from J; bases unmatched to any gene: 4. The CDR3 DNA follows: TGCGCCAGCAGCTGGGGACTAGCGGCTCGCACAGATACGCAGTATTTT. Its protein is CASSWGLAARTDTQYF. The variable domain in full, completed from reference TRBV5-1 and TRBJ2-3, reads KAGVTQTPRYLIKTRGQQVTLSCSPISGHRSVSWYQQTPGQGLQFLFEYFSETQRNKGNFPGRFSGRQFSNSRSEMNVSTLELGDSALYLCASSWGLAARTDTQYFGPGTRLTVL.

The table lists this clonotype with a few counts. V is TRBV20-1 and J is TRBJ1-4; D unresolved. Trimming removed 8 bases from V and 5 bases from J, with 12 bases in between. Germline V gene lookup returns CDR1 DFQATT and CDR2 SNEGSKA (reference sequence). The CDR3 has 12 amino acids. The CDR3 bases are TGCAGTCTACTACTCTCGAATGAAAAACTGTTTTTT. It translates to CSLLLSNEKLFF.

The chain recombines TRBV20-1 with TRBJ2-7; D is possibly TRBD2 (6 bases). Germline-derived CDR1 and CDR2 are DFQATT and SNEGSKA (reference sequence). Trimming cost V 3 bases and J 3 bases, with 24 bases left between them. The length of the CDR3 is 17 residues. CDR3: CSASILPLDYGDYEQYF. The CDR3 DNA reads as TGCAGTGCTAGCATCTTGCCATTGGACTATGGGGACTACGAGCAGTACTTC.

This clonotype has a count of ten or more. In DNA, the CDR3 is TGCGCCAGCAGCTTGGAAGGACAGGGGACGAACACTGAAGCTTTCTTT. Translated, it gives CASSLEGQGTNTEAFF. This chain links TRBV5-1 with TRBJ1-1; 9 positions agree with TRBD1. CDR3 size: 16 residues. After removal of 0 bases from V and 1 base from J, the junction contained 4 bases not matched to a gene. From germline, CDR1 is SGHRS and CDR2 YFSETQ.

This clonotype has a handful of counts. This sequence joins TRBV2 and TRBJ2-1; 7 nucleotides agree with TRBD2. The germline gives CDR1 SNHLY, CDR2 FYNNEI. CDR3 length: 15 amino acids. Germline trimming cut 2 bases from V and 2 bases from J; bases unmatched to any gene: 3. This chain's CDR3 is CASSETGGPYNEQFF. The DNA of the CDR3 is TGTGCCAGCAGTGAAACGGGAGGCCCCTACAATGAGCAGTTCTTC.

This clonotype was observed a handful of times. This chain joins TRBV12-3 or TRBV12-4 and TRBJ2-1; D gene unclear. Trimming removed 1 base at V and 12 bases at J, with 10 bases between. The CDR3 has 12 amino acids. The CDR3 sequence: CASSLGKYRQFF. The CDR3 DNA follows: TGTGCCAGCAGTTTAGGGAAGTATAGGCAGTTCTTC.

Concerning this clonotype itself: At one end, the junction sequence differs from germline, possibly due to a read error. V usage is TRBV5-1 and J usage is TRBJ2-2, with 8 bases fitting TRBD1. Germline CDR1 and CDR2: SGHRS and YFSETQ. The CDR3 has 15 residues. CDR3 loop: CTSSAGGAGTGELFF. The CDR3 region has the DNA TGCACCAGCAGCGCAGGGGGCGCGGGCACCGGGGAGCTGTTTTTT.